One and the same sample provided the 28 T cell receptor beta chains below, sequenced in a study of blood T cell repertoires in COVID-19. TCRdb keeps only in-frame clones here, not all; method: immunoSEQ multiplex PCR. The data show 300,000 or so clones, 87% seen once. Material for sequencing was peripheral blood. Receptors were obtained from a woman aged 50 to 60 who had recovered from COVID-19.

The rearrangement links TRBV5-1 to TRBJ1-3; TRBD1 might be the D (5 bases). V lost 4 bases to trimming and J lost 0 bases, with 11 bases between them. CDR1 and CDR2 from the germline V gene are SGHRS and YFSETQ. This CDR3 is built from 15 residues. The DNA of the CDR3 is TGCGCCAGCAGCCTCGGACACCTCTCTGGAAACACCATATATTTT. Translated: CASSLGHLSGNTIYF.

The rearrangement joins TRBV14 to TRBJ2-7, with 12 positions matching TRBD2. Germline V gene data show CDR1 as SGHDN and CDR2 as FVKESK. The junction had 11 bases not matched to a gene; V was cut back by 4 bases and J by 7 bases. This CDR3 is built from 16 residues. The CDR3 region has the DNA TGTGCCAGCAGCCTCCGACTAGCGGGGGTCAGATCGGAGCAGTACTTC. It translates to CASSLRLAGVRSEQYF.

The genes are TRBV5-3 and TRBJ2-2, with 7 positions matching TRBD1. Being an ORF, TRBV5-3 has a function that is uncertain. V lost 7 bases to trimming and J lost 1 base; unmatched junction nucleotides: 4. The CDR3 is 14 amino acids. The CDR3 bases are TGTGCCAGAGGGACAGAGCAGAACACCGGGGAGCTGTTTTTT. This codes for CARGTEQNTGELFF.

The chain links TRBV7-8 to TRBJ2-1; D gene uncertain. The CDR3 runs to 14 residues. CDR1 and CDR2 from the germline V gene are SGHVS and FQNEAQ. Trimming took off 5 bases at V and 3 bases at J, with 11 bases between the two ends. The CDR3 region has the DNA TGTGCCAGCAGCCTAAGTACCAGCTACAATGAGCAGTTCTTC. It translates to CASSLSTSYNEQFF.

The chain is built from TRBV10-3 and TRBJ1-2, with D unresolved. The V end lost 0 bases, the J end lost 4 bases, and 12 bases lay between the germline ends. The CDR3 is 15 amino acids. Germline-derived CDR1 and CDR2 are ENHRY and SYGVKD. The CDR3 DNA reads as TGTGCCATCAGTGAGTCGATAGCCCGACTCTATGGCTACACCTTC. Protein sequence: CAISESIARLYGYTF.

The chain has TRBV7-2 and TRBJ1-4, with 9 bases that match TRBD1. V dropped 5 bases and J dropped 8; count of bases not matched to a gene: 9. The CDR3 has 15 amino acids. The V gene's germline CDR1 is SGHTA and CDR2 FQGNSA. The CDR3 loop reads CASSSRTGGHEKLFF. The CDR3 DNA reads TGTGCCAGCAGCAGCCGAACAGGGGGCCACGAAAAACTGTTTTTT.

The rearrangement uses TRBV14 and TRBJ1-2; D not resolved. Trimming left V 2 bases short and J 4 bases short, with 5 bases between. CDR1 SGHDN and CDR2 FVKESK come from the germline V gene. The CDR3 loop spans 12 amino acids. The chain's CDR3 is CASSQNRYGYTF. CDR3 DNA sequence: TGTGCCAGCAGCCAAAATCGCTATGGCTACACCTTC.

This chain links TRBV11-2 with TRBJ2-7; TRBD1 agrees at 8 bases. The CDR3 is 12 amino acids. The germline CDR1 and CDR2 sequences are SGHAT and FQNNGV. Trimming took 7 bases from V and 8 from J; bases not matched to a gene: 7. The chain's CDR3 is CASTKTGVQQYF. The CDR3 DNA sequence: TGTGCCAGCACCAAGACAGGGGTACAGCAGTACTTC.

V gene TRBV7-9 combines with J gene TRBJ1-1, with 8 bases lining up with TRBD1. Germline V gives CDR1 SEHNR, CDR2 FQNEAQ (reference sequence). Germline trimming cut 4 bases from V and 9 bases from J; bases unmatched to any gene: 7. The CDR3 contains 13 residues. Here the CDR3 DNA reads TGTGCCAGCAGCTCAGACAGGGGAGCGAAAGCTTTCTTT. Translating gives CASSSDRGAKAFF.

The rearrangement joins TRBV11-2 to TRBJ2-2, with D perhaps matching TRBD1 (5 bases). CDR1 and CDR2 (germline): SGHAT, FQNNGV. Trimming removed 6 bases at V and 6 bases at J, with 11 bases between. CDR3 length: 13 residues. The CDR3 spells CASSQTAPGELFF. The CDR3 nucleotides are TGTGCCAGCAGTCAGACAGCTCCCGGGGAGCTGTTTTTT.

The rearrangement links TRBV4-2 to TRBJ1-3, with unresolved D. The CDR3 is 16 amino acids. Deletions cut 3 bases from V and 3 bases from J, with 15 bases between. Germline V gene data show CDR1 as LGHNA and CDR2 as YNFKEQ. The CDR3, as DNA: TGTGCCAGCAGCCAGGAATTTGTCAGGTTTGGAAACACCATATATTTT. This sequence encodes CASSQEFVRFGNTIYF.

The chain is built from TRBV9 and TRBJ2-5; 7 bases match TRBD1. Germline trimming cut 4 bases from V and 1 base from J; bases unmatched to any gene: 7. The CDR3 is 15 amino acids. From germline, CDR1 is SGDLS and CDR2 YYNGEE. This CDR3 is CASSPGTAFQETQYF. The CDR3 DNA reads as TGTGCCAGCAGCCCAGGGACAGCTTTCCAAGAGACCCAGTACTTC.

This clone was seen just once. This chain joins TRBV27 and TRBJ1-4, with 10 positions matching TRBD1. This CDR3 has 18 amino acids. V was clipped by 7 bases and J by 10 bases; unmatched bases: 21. In germline, CDR1 is MNHEY, CDR2 SMNVEV (reference sequence). The CDR3 nucleotides read TGTGCCAGCACTGAGGTTTATTCGGGGACAGGGGCGCGACGAAAACTGTTTTTT. Its protein product is CASTEVYSGTGARRKLFF.

The chain uses TRBV20-1 and TRBJ1-6; D remains unclear. V lost 3 bases and J lost 10, with 10 bases in between. The CDR3 covers 12 residues. Germline CDR1 is DFQATT and CDR2 is SNEGSKA (reference sequence). The CDR3 DNA reads as TGCAGTGCTAGTCCGGGGAGATCACCCCTCCACTTT. Amino acid sequence: CSASPGRSPLHF.

The rearrangement uses TRBV5-1 and TRBJ2-1; 10 positions agree with TRBD2. Germline assignment: CDR1 SGHRS and CDR2 YFSETQ. CDR3 length equals 15 residues. The trim removed 0 bases at V and 10 bases at J, leaving 7 bases unmatched. The CDR3 reads CASSLAVTSGLEQFF. Here the CDR3 DNA reads TGCGCCAGCAGCTTGGCAGTGACTAGCGGGTTAGAGCAGTTCTTC.

For the CDR3, the DNA is TGTGCCAGCAGAACGGGACAGGGGAACACTGAAGCTTTCTTT. Its protein product is CASRTGQGNTEAFF. The chain employs TRBV6-6 and TRBJ1-1; 9 positions match TRBD1. The CDR3 covers 14 residues. The trim removed 6 bases at V and 1 base at J, leaving 3 bases unmatched. Germline V gene data show CDR1 as MNHNY and CDR2 as SVGAGI (reference sequence).

The chain employs TRBV19 and TRBJ2-2, with D possibly TRBD1 on 6 matching bases. The V end was cut by 5 bases, the J end by 8 bases, with 12 bases between. The CDR3 is 13 amino acids. Germline CDR1 and CDR2: LNHDA and SQIVND (reference sequence). The CDR3 sequence is CASSPQGAGELFF. The CDR3 bases are TGTGCCAGTAGTCCACAGGGCGCGGGGGAGCTGTTTTTT.

The genes are TRBV6-5 and TRBJ2-2, with 7 bases lining up with TRBD1. Germline loops: CDR1 MNHEY, CDR2 SVGAGI. The V segment lost 6 bases and the J segment 0 bases; nucleotides outside the gene matches: 4. CDR3 length: 15 residues. CDR3 loop: CASRAGTANTGELFF. CDR3 in DNA: TGTGCCAGCAGGGCCGGGACAGCGAACACCGGGGAGCTGTTTTTT.

J is TRBJ1-4 and V is TRBV28; D might be TRBD1 (5 bases). The CDR3 is 15 residues long. V lost 5 bases, J lost 1 base, and 11 bases lay in between. The germline V gene has CDR1 MDHEN and CDR2 SYDVKM. DNA of the CDR3: TGTGCCAGCAGTCTCCATCAGGGAACTAATGAAAAACTGTTTTTT. Translation gives CASSLHQGTNEKLFF.

J is TRBJ1-6 and V is TRBV30; 7 bases map to TRBD1. CDR1 is GTSNPN, CDR2 SVGIG, per germline (reference sequence). The CDR3 totals 13 residues. V lost 4 bases, J lost 10 bases, and 7 bases stayed unmatched. CDR3 sequence reads: CAWTNRGRSPLHF. In nucleotides, the CDR3 is TGTGCCTGGACAAACAGGGGAAGGTCACCCCTCCACTTT.

The chain uses TRBV7-9 and TRBJ1-1, with a weak D call TRBD1 (6 bases). The V gene's germline CDR1 is SEHNR and CDR2 FQNEAQ (reference sequence). Trimming took 0 bases from V and 1 from J, leaving 15 bases between them. The CDR3 is made up of 17 amino acids. The CDR3, as DNA: TGTGCCAGCAGCTTAGCGGGCAGGGGAAAGAGGAACACTGAAGCTTTCTTT. Translation gives CASSLAGRGKRNTEAFF.

This chain uses TRBV23-1 with TRBJ2-7, with TRBD1 identical over 7 bases. TRBV23-1 is marked as an open reading frame, function uncertain. There are 15 residues in the CDR3. V lost 6 bases, J lost 6 bases, and 14 bases stayed unmatched. CDR3 loop: CASRKNRGPSLEQYF. The CDR3 bases are TGCGCCAGCAGGAAGAACAGGGGACCTTCCCTCGAGCAGTACTTC.

CDR3 bases: TGTGCCAGTAAGAGACAGGGTCCTGAAGCTTTCTTT. It translates to CASKRQGPEAFF. The chain links TRBV19 to TRBJ1-1, with TRBD1 matching 7 bases. The trim removed 7 bases at V and 6 bases at J, leaving 5 bases unmatched. The CDR3 totals 12 residues. CDR1 LNHDA and CDR2 SQIVND come from the germline V gene (reference sequence).

This chain connects TRBV7-6 to TRBJ2-3; TRBD1 matches 7 bases. The CDR3 sequence is 15 residues long. Trimming removed 4 bases from V and 2 bases from J; junction bases left unmatched: 6. CDR1 SGHVS and CDR2 FNYEAQ come from the germline V gene. The CDR3, as DNA: TGTGCCAGCAGCTGGAGCACAGGGGCCACAGATACGCAGTATTTT. Encoded protein: CASSWSTGATDTQYF. Together with reference TRBV7-6 and TRBJ2-3, the CDR3 gives the full variable domain: GAGVSQSPRYKVTKRGQDVALRCDPISGHVSLYWYRQALGQGPEFLTYFNYEAQQDKSGLPNDRFSAERPEGSISTLTIQRTEQRDSAMYRCASSWSTGATDTQYFGPGTRLTVL.

This chain connects TRBV5-6 to TRBJ2-3, with TRBD1 matching 8 bases. The CDR3 totals 17 residues. CDR1 SGHDT and CDR2 YYEEEE come from the germline V gene. Unmatched junction bases numbered 12, after V lost 1 base and J lost 5 bases. The DNA for the CDR3 is TGTGCCAGCAGCTTGTCTTCGGCCAGGGGGCAGATAGATACGCAGTATTTT. It encodes CASSLSSARGQIDTQYF. Full variable domain (missing parts from reference TRBV5-6 and TRBJ2-3): DAGVTQSPTHLIKTRGQQVTLRCSPKSGHDTVSWYQQALGQGPQFIFQYYEEEERQRGNFPDRFSGHQFPNYSSELNVNALLLGDSALYLCASSLSSARGQIDTQYFGPGTRLTVL.

The chain employs TRBV11-3 and TRBJ2-7; 8 bases agree with TRBD1. The CDR3 extends over 15 amino acids. Germline CDR1 and CDR2: SGHNT and YENEEA. V shed 5 bases and J 3 bases; nucleotides not matched to a gene: 9. DNA of the CDR3: TGTGCCAGCAGCCGCGAAGGGACAGGATTCTACGAGCAGTACTTC. Protein: CASSREGTGFYEQYF. The variable domain in full, with the rest retrieved from reference TRBV11-3 and TRBJ2-7, is EAGVVQSPRYKIIEKKQPVAFWCNPISGHNTLYWYLQNLGQGPELLIRYENEEAVDDSQLPKDRFSAERLKGVDSTLKIQPAELGDSAVYLCASSREGTGFYEQYFGPGTRLTVT.

The chain joins TRBV7-2 to TRBJ2-7, with unresolved D. V was pared by 6 bases and J by 3 bases, with 21 bases between. CDR3 size: 16 residues. The germline CDR1 and CDR2 sequences are SGHTA and FQGNSA. CDR3 DNA: TGTGCCAGCAGTCCTCGTAGTTCCAGTTCTAGCTACGAGCAGTACTTC. Its protein is CASSPRSSSSSYEQYF.

This sequence joins TRBV19 and TRBJ2-1; a weak D match, TRBD1 (5 bases). V was clipped by 8 bases and J by 0 bases, with 14 bases between them. The CDR3 sequence is 15 residues long. The V gene's germline CDR1 is LNHDA and CDR2 SQIVND (reference sequence). This chain's CDR3 is CASAPDTSSYNEQFF. CDR3 DNA sequence: TGTGCCAGTGCACCGGACACGAGCTCCTACAATGAGCAGTTCTTC.